Included here is one T cell receptor (beta chain) sequence, with context. Its specificity is not known. A read error may account for a junction end that differs from germline. The data are from a study of T cell responses to AZD1222 COVID-19 vaccine. Study-level background: Pooled in the analysis were second doses at about 4 or about 12 weeks.

The study, taken as a whole, reports: With two AZD1222 doses given, Spike-specific TCR breadth and depth both rose.

TCRdb keeps only in-frame clones here, not all; method: immunoSEQ multiplex PCR. The sample yields fewer than 150,000 clones, around 90% seen once. The CDR3 runs to 15 residues. The germline V gene encodes CDR1 SGHRS and CDR2 YFSETQ. The origin of this receptor is an adult in good health. This sample comprised peripheral blood, obtained on day 0 of AZD1222 vaccination. The chain is built from TRBV5-1 and TRBJ2-2, with 7 positions matching TRBD1. The CDR3 nucleotides read TGCGCCAGCAGTTTGGGGACAGATATTACCGGGGAGCTGTTTTTT. Translation gives CASSLGTDITGELFF. Together with reference TRBV5-1 and TRBJ2-2, the CDR3 gives the full variable domain: KAGVTQTPRYLIKTRGQQVTLSCSPISGHRSVSWYQQTPGQGLQFLFEYFSETQRNKGNFPGRFSGRQFSNSRSEMNVSTLELGDSALYLCASSLGTDITGELFFGEGSRLTVL.